Presented here are 5 T cell receptor beta chains from one specimen sequenced in a study of blood T cell repertoires in COVID-19. The table came from immunoSEQ multiplex PCR; TCRdb's copy has only in-frame clones and leaves some out. The sample contains 70,000 or so clones, 60% to 85% of which appear only once. Sequencing was carried out using peripheral blood. Receptors originate from a man in his 60s with acute or convalescent COVID-19.

The rearrangement joins TRBV29-1 to TRBJ2-7; possibly TRBD1 for D (6 bases). CDR3 length: 13 amino acids. The germline V and J ends were trimmed by 4 bases and 0 bases, with 10 bases remaining between them. Germline CDR1 reads SQVTM; CDR2 reads ANQGSEA. In nucleotides, the CDR3 is TGCAGCGTTGTGGACAGCGTCTCCTACGAGCAGTACTTC. It yields the protein CSVVDSVSYEQYF.

This chain uses TRBV2 with TRBJ2-1; weak D call: TRBD1 (5 bases). Germline V gene lookup returns CDR1 SNHLY and CDR2 FYNNEI. Trimming removed 0 bases at V and 4 bases at J, with 13 bases between. This CDR3 is built from 16 residues. CDR3 nucleotides: TGTGCCAGCAGTGAAGCGGGTCGGACAACTTACAATGAGCAGTTCTTC. Translating it yields CASSEAGRTTYNEQFF.

This chain connects TRBV6-5 to TRBJ2-1; 7 bases map to TRBD2. CDR1 is MNHEY and CDR2 is SVGAGI in the germline V gene. The V segment lost 4 bases and the J segment 1 base; nucleotides outside the gene matches: 7. The CDR3 spans 16 residues. For the CDR3, the DNA is TGTGCCAGCAGTTCCCACCGGACTAGTTCCTACAATGAGCAGTTCTTC. This encodes CASSSHRTSSYNEQFF.

The rearrangement links TRBV7-8 to TRBJ1-5; TRBD1 might be the D (5 bases). The length of the CDR3 is 14 residues. CDR1 and CDR2 (germline): SGHVS, FQNEAQ. V was shortened by 4 bases and J by 4 bases, with 11 bases between the two germline ends. The CDR3 region is CASSSLGLNQPQHF. Written as DNA, the CDR3 is TGTGCCAGCAGCTCCTTGGGGCTAAATCAGCCCCAGCATTTT.

The V gene is TRBV29-1, the J gene TRBJ2-5; tentatively, D is TRBD1 (6 bases). The V and J ends lost 6 bases and 7 bases respectively, with 12 bases between them. Germline V CDR1 and CDR2: SQVTM, ANQGSEA. The CDR3 runs to 11 residues. CDR3 sequence reads: CSVTRGTTQYF. DNA for the CDR3: TGCAGCGTAACCAGGGGTACGACCCAGTACTTC.